This is a list of T cell receptor beta chains from one sample in a study of T cells in localized non-small cell lung cancer. The assay was immunoSEQ multiplex PCR, and TCRdb's table has in-frame clones only and misses some. Of around 25,000 clones listed, more than 75% are singletons. This material consisted of peripheral blood, taken before any cancer treatment. Receptors originate from a male donor at least 60 years old with stage II squamous cell lung carcinoma. The CDR3 runs from the conserved cysteine through the conserved F or W. Fields, in order: V gene, clone size, D gene, J gene, CDR3 DNA, CDR3 protein. The D gene is left open where the match is weak. The listing skips clone size in some rows; elsewhere it reads once, few, many or a size class.

TRBV9	NA	NA	TRBJ1-4	TGTGCCAGCAGCGGGGGGACAACAACTAATGAAAAACTGTTTTTT	CASSGGTTTNEKLFF
TRBV2	NA	TRBD1	TRBJ1-1	TGTGCCAGCACTCAGGGGGTGAACACTGAAGCTTTCTTT	CASTQGVNTEAFF
TRBV25-1	NA	NA	TRBJ2-2	TGTGCCAGCAGTGAATATGACGGACGCCGGAGGACCGGGGAGCTGTTTTTT	CASSEYDGRRRTGELFF
TRBV7-9	NA	NA	TRBJ1-6	TGTGCCAGCAGCTCGTCGGGGGGCTCCTATAATTCACCCCTCCACTTT	CASSSSGGSYNSPLHF
TRBV5-6	once	NA	TRBJ1-2	TGTGCCAGCAGCTCAGATGACACGGGTGCCGGCTATGGCTACACCTTC	CASSSDDTGAGYGYTF
TRBV5-1	NA	NA	TRBJ2-7	TGCGCCAGCAGCTTGGTATCGGGGAGCTCCTACGAGCAGTACTTC	CASSLVSGSSYEQYF
TRBV28	NA	TRBD1	TRBJ1-2	TGTGCCAGCAGTTATCCGACAGGGTCCGTATTGGGCTACACCTTC	CASSYPTGSVLGYTF
TRBV5-1	once	TRBD1	TRBJ2-3	TGCGCCAGCAGCACCCTGGGACAGAACACAGATACGCAGTATTTT	CASSTLGQNTDTQYF
TRBV11-1	NA	NA	TRBJ1-4	TGTGCCAGCAAAAACAGTCCGAGGACTAATGAAAAACTGTTTTTT	CASKNSPRTNEKLFF
TRBV19	NA	NA	TRBJ2-3	TGTGCCAGTAGTTGGACAGTGACAGATACGCAGTATTTT	CASSWTVTDTQYF
TRBV5-1	once	NA	TRBJ1-3	TGCGCCAGCAGCCTATCCCCCGAAAGCTCTGGAAACACCATATATTTT	CASSLSPESSGNTIYF
TRBV6-1	NA	TRBD1	TRBJ2-7	TGTGCCAGCAGATGGGACAGGGTCTCCTACGAGCAGTACTTC	CASRWDRVSYEQYF
TRBV6-5	NA	TRBD1	TRBJ1-1	TGTGCCAGCGAGAGGGACAGGGGGTCCCGAACTGAAGCTTTCTTT	CASERDRGSRTEAFF
TRBV18	NA	NA	TRBJ1-2	TGTGCCAGCTCACCATACGCAGACTATGGCTACACCTTC	CASSPYADYGYTF
TRBV2	NA	NA	TRBJ1-2	TGTGCCAGCAGTGGGGGCCTCCTCTCAGGGTATGGCTACACCTTC	CASSGGLLSGYGYTF
TRBV6-4	NA	TRBD1	TRBJ1-1	TGTGCCAGGAAGGGGGCAGGGGGCGCGCGACCCGTAGACGCTTTCTTT	CARKGAGGARPVDAFF
TRBV28	NA	NA	TRBJ2-7	TGTGCCAGCAGCCCGAGGAGGACAGCCTCCTACGAGCAGTACTTC	CASSPRRTASYEQYF
TRBV11-2	few	NA	TRBJ1-2	TGTGCCAGCAGCTTATTCGGTGATGGCTACACCTTC	CASSLFGDGYTF
TRBV19	NA	TRBD1	TRBJ2-1	TGTGCCAGTAGTATTTCCGGGACAGGGGACAATGAGCAGTTCTTC	CASSISGTGDNEQFF
TRBV7-2	NA	TRBD1	TRBJ2-6	TGTGCCAGCAGCTTAGTATCAGGGGGCGCTGGGGCCAACGTCCTGACTTTC	CASSLVSGGAGANVLTF
TRBV6-1	NA	NA	TRBJ1-2	TGTGCCAGCAGTGGAGGACCTAACTATGGCTACACCTTC	CASSGGPNYGYTF
TRBV19	NA	NA	TRBJ1-5	TGTGCCAGTAGAGAATTGAGACGGATTCACAGCAATCAGCCCCAGCATTTT	CASRELRRIHSNQPQHF
TRBV7-3	NA	TRBD2	TRBJ2-1	TGTGCCAGCAGCCAACAATCCTCTAGCGGGAGTTACTCCTACAATGAGCAGTTCTTC	CASSQQSSSGSYSYNEQFF
TRBV6-6	NA	TRBD1	TRBJ1-5	TGTGCCAGCAATGGACAGGGGGGAGATCAGCCCCAGCATTTT	CASNGQGGDQPQHF